The 20 T cell receptor beta chains given below trace back to one sample, sequenced in a study of T cell responses to AZD1222 COVID-19 vaccine. Sequenced by immunoSEQ multiplex PCR; TCRdb stores in-frame clones only, minus some. The repertoire holds over 150,000 clones, over 75% seen once, with less than 3% in the top ten. The specimen comprised peripheral blood, sampled on day 0 of AZD1222 vaccination. The receptors shown here come from an adult in good health.

This sequence joins TRBV7-9 and TRBJ1-2; D might be TRBD1 (5 bases). This CDR3 is built from 13 residues. Germline V gene data show CDR1 as SEHNR and CDR2 as FQNEAQ (reference sequence). Trimming took 5 bases from V and 7 from J, leaving 14 bases between them. The CDR3 DNA sequence: TGTGCCAGCAGCCCGGACACAAGCGGTGGCTACACCTTC. It specifies CASSPDTSGGYTF.

V and J are TRBV4-3 and TRBJ1-2; D gene unclear. The CDR3 runs 13 residues. V lost 4 bases, J lost 6 bases, and 12 bases lay in between. Looked up from germline, CDR1 is LGHNA and CDR2 is YSLEER. CDR3: CASSPRAGDGYTF. The DNA for the CDR3 is TGCGCCAGCAGCCCAAGGGCGGGAGATGGCTACACCTTC.

The CDR3 DNA reads TGTGCCAGCAGTTACTCTCGAGGGGACTATGGCTACACCTTC. It codes for CASSYSRGDYGYTF. The rearrangement uses TRBV6-5 and TRBJ1-2; tentative D call: TRBD1 (5 bases). Germline loops: CDR1 MNHEY, CDR2 SVGAGI. This CDR3 has 14 amino acids. V dropped 0 bases and J dropped 3 bases, with 8 bases sitting between them.

This chain uses TRBV4-3 with TRBJ2-2; D is possibly TRBD1 (5 bases). Germline V gene data show CDR1 as LGHNA and CDR2 as YSLEER. V lost 0 bases, J lost 5 bases, and 10 bases lay in between. The CDR3 loop spans 15 amino acids. As DNA, the CDR3 is TGCGCCAGCAGCCAAGACCCCCAGGGAACCGGGGAGCTGTTTTTT. This codes for CASSQDPQGTGELFF.

The sample holds one count of this clone. The same CDR3 also results from other DNA sequences found in this sample. The chain uses TRBV5-4 and TRBJ1-1; D perhaps matches TRBD1 (5 bases). V dropped 2 bases and J dropped 5 bases, with 7 bases sitting between them. The CDR3 is 12 residues long. Germline lookup yields CDR1 SGHNT and CDR2 YYREEE (reference sequence). CDR3 DNA sequence: TGTGCCAGCAGCTTTGGGGGGACTGAAGCTTTCTTT. Translation gives CASSFGGTEAFF.

The rearrangement joins TRBV4-1 to TRBJ1-6; TRBD1 matches at 8 bases. The V gene end was trimmed by 4 bases and the J gene end by 1 base; junction bases not matched to a gene: 6. Per germline, CDR1 MGHRA and CDR2 YSYEKL. This CDR3 comprises 17 residues. The CDR3 reads CASSPGGRGSYNSPLHF. CDR3 DNA: TGCGCCAGCAGCCCAGGGGGCAGGGGATCCTATAATTCACCCCTCCACTTT.

V and J are TRBV11-3 and TRBJ2-1; D is unresolved. Germline assignment: CDR1 SGHNT and CDR2 YENEEA. Trimming took off 5 bases at V and 6 bases at J, with 14 bases between the two ends. The CDR3 has 14 amino acids. The chain's CDR3 is CASSLDPWANEQFF. The CDR3 nucleotides read TGTGCCAGCAGCCTGGACCCCTGGGCCAATGAGCAGTTCTTC.

V is TRBV6-5 and J is TRBJ2-7, with TRBD2 as a possible D gene (7 bases). Per germline, CDR1 MNHEY and CDR2 SVGAGI. Trimming took off 6 bases at V and 4 bases at J, with 16 bases between the two ends. The CDR3 totals 14 residues. The CDR3 DNA is TGTGCCAGCAGGGGGGGGCTAGGCGAATACGAGCAGTACTTC. Protein product: CASRGGLGEYEQYF.

The chain links TRBV28 to TRBJ2-2; D possibly matches TRBD1 or TRBD2 (5 bases each). This CDR3 has 16 residues. Germline loops: CDR1 MDHEN, CDR2 SYDVKM. V dropped 3 bases and J dropped 4 bases, with 15 bases sitting between them. CDR3 DNA: TGTGCCAGCAGTTTTTACCGGGGCGCGGGCACCGGGGAGCTGTTTTTT. Translation: CASSFYRGAGTGELFF. Combining the CDR3 with reference TRBV28 and TRBJ2-2 gives the whole variable domain DVKVTQSSRYLVKRTGEKVFLECVQDMDHENMFWYRQDPGLGLRLIYFSYDVKMKEKGDIPEGYSVSREKKERFSLILESASTNQTSMYLCASSFYRGAGTGELFFGEGSRLTVL.

This clone was counted between two and nine times. The V call is TRBV18, the J call TRBJ1-3; D gene ambiguous. Per germline, CDR1 KGHSH and CDR2 LQKENI. The CDR3 length is 13 residues. Trimming pared 4 bases from V and 5 bases from J, leaving 9 bases between. The CDR3 sequence is CASSRDRRNTIYF. CDR3 bases: TGTGCCAGCTCACGTGACCGCAGAAACACCATATATTTT.

The V gene is TRBV3-1 (or the pseudogene TRBV3-2), the J gene TRBJ2-1; TRBD2 matches 11 bases. CDR3 size: 13 residues. Germline loops: CDR1 LGHDT, CDR2 YNNKEL (reference sequence). Germline trimming cut 5 bases from V and 8 bases from J; bases unmatched to any gene: 2. The DNA of the CDR3 is TGTGCCAGCAGCAAACTAGCGGGGGATGAGCAGTTCTTC. Amino acid sequence: CASSKLAGDEQFF.

The V gene is TRBV9, the J gene TRBJ1-3; D gene unclear. CDR3 length equals 15 residues. CDR1 is SGDLS and CDR2 is YYNGEE in the germline V gene. V was trimmed by 0 bases and J by 0 bases, leaving 7 bases between them. The CDR3 nucleotides are TGTGCCAGCAGCGTAGTGGAGGGCTCTGGAAACACCATATATTTT. This codes for CASSVVEGSGNTIYF.

CDR3 sequence: CASSSTGRWSTEAFF. The DNA of the CDR3 is TGTGCCAGCAGCTCGACAGGGAGGTGGAGCACTGAAGCTTTCTTT. The rearrangement uses TRBV7-9 and TRBJ1-1; 7 nucleotides match TRBD1. The junction had 9 bases not matched to a gene; V was cut back by 4 bases and J by 4 bases. CDR1 is SEHNR and CDR2 is FQNEAQ in the germline V gene (reference sequence). This CDR3 spans 15 amino acids.

The J gene is TRBJ1-1, the V gene TRBV19; unclear D gene. Germline assignment: CDR1 LNHDA and CDR2 SQIVND (reference sequence). This CDR3 comprises 13 residues. V was pared by 4 bases and J by 1 base, with 7 bases between. In DNA form, the CDR3 reads TGTGCCAGTAGTACTTTGGGGAACACTGAAGCTTTCTTT. It is translated as CASSTLGNTEAFF.

The chain is built from TRBV2 and TRBJ1-1; 7 nucleotides align to TRBD1. The CDR3 is 13 amino acids. From germline, CDR1 is SNHLY and CDR2 FYNNEI. Unmatched junction bases numbered 9, after V lost 10 bases and J lost 4 bases. For the CDR3, the DNA is TGTGCCACTGCCGGGACAGCGGGCACTGAAGCTTTCTTT. Residues: CATAGTAGTEAFF.

The V call is TRBV5-4, the J call TRBJ2-1; 11 bases are shared with TRBD2. Germline V gene data show CDR1 as SGHNT and CDR2 as YYREEE (reference sequence). The V segment lost 4 bases and the J segment 0 bases; nucleotides outside the gene matches: 9. The CDR3 spans 18 residues. The CDR3 protein is CASSPWLAGGSSYNEQFF. The CDR3 DNA follows: TGTGCCAGCAGCCCTTGGCTAGCGGGGGGTAGCTCCTACAATGAGCAGTTCTTC.

This chain links TRBV2 with TRBJ2-5; tentatively, D is TRBD1 or TRBD2 (6 bases each). The CDR3 covers 14 residues. The germline gives CDR1 SNHLY, CDR2 FYNNEI. V gave up 2 bases and J gave up 5 bases, with 12 bases separating them. The CDR3 region is CASSEFGGQETQYF. The CDR3, as DNA: TGTGCCAGCAGTGAATTTGGGGGGCAGGAGACCCAGTACTTC.

J is TRBJ1-1 and V is TRBV5-4; no clear D. This CDR3 region has 15 residues. The V and J ends lost 2 bases and 3 bases respectively, with 14 bases between them. CDR1 and CDR2 (germline): SGHNT, YYREEE (reference sequence). CDR3 in DNA: TGTGCCAGCAGCTTCGGAGGTATTCGAGACACTGAAGCTTTCTTT. This sequence encodes CASSFGGIRDTEAFF.

The J gene is TRBJ2-1, the V gene TRBV9, with 7 bases that match TRBD1. From germline, CDR1 is SGDLS and CDR2 YYNGEE. Germline trimming cut 3 bases from V and 5 bases from J; bases unmatched to any gene: 5. CDR3 length: 14 amino acids. CDR3 coding DNA: TGTGCCAGCAGCGGGGGACAGATAGACAATGAGCAGTTCTTC. Its protein is CASSGGQIDNEQFF.

The V and J genes are TRBV15 and TRBJ2-1, with a possible D match to TRBD2 (5 bases). Germline CDR1 is LNHNV and CDR2 is YYDKDF (reference sequence). The ends were cut back, 5 bases at V and 0 bases at J, with 8 bases in the middle. This CDR3 has 14 amino acids. CDR3 sequence reads: CATSGEPSYNEQFF. In DNA form, the CDR3 reads TGTGCCACCAGCGGGGAGCCCTCCTACAATGAGCAGTTCTTC.